This is a list of T cell receptor beta chains from one sample in a study of CD8 T cells in ankylosing spondylitis. MiXCR, applied by TCRdb to the 5' RACE reads, yields one record per CDR3 protein. The sample includes some 800,000 distinct CDR3 sequences, 12% seen only once; the top ten take just over 0.5%. The source material was blood, either unsorted or a sorted T cell fraction (not recorded which). The source is a male donor with ankylosing spondylitis. Each CDR3 is given with its conserved first and last residue. D genes are given only for firm matches. Clone size is given for some rows only: seen once, a few or many times, or a class if the clone is expanded.

abundance | j_gene | v_gene | d_gene | CDR3nt | CDR3aa
many | TRBJ1-1 | TRBV29-1 | TRBD1 | TGCAGCGGTGGGACAGCTCTCGGCACTGAAGCTTTCTTT | CSGGTALGTEAFF
few | TRBJ2-1 | TRBV20-1 | - | TGCAGTGCACCCACCCCTCCCAGGCCCATTGAGCAGTTCTTC | CSAPTPPRPIEQFF
few | TRBJ2-1 | TRBV6-5 | TRBD2 | TGTGCCAGCAGTTACGGACTAGCGGGAGACGTCGAGCAGTTCTTC | CASSYGLAGDVEQFF
many | TRBJ2-2 | TRBV4-2 | TRBD2 | TGTGCCAGCAGTACCATAGCGGGACCGAACACCGGGGAGCTGTTTTTT | CASSTIAGPNTGELFF
few | TRBJ2-1 | TRBV5-1 | TRBD1 | TGCGCCAGCAGCTTCTTGGGACAGGGGATAGGCAATGAGCAGTTCTTC | CASSFLGQGIGNEQFF
many | TRBJ2-7 | TRBV12-3/TRBV12-4 | - | TGTGCCAGCAGTTTAGAAGTCCTGGGGCAGGCCTACGAGCAGTACTTC | CASSLEVLGQAYEQYF
- | TRBJ2-2 | TRBV11-2 | - | TGTGCCAGCAGCTTAGCCAGGGGAGACACCGGGGAGCTGTTTTTT | CASSLARGDTGELFF
few | TRBJ2-7 | TRBV28 | TRBD1 | TGTGCCAGCAGTCCTATGGACAGGGCATCCTACGAGCAGTACTTC | CASSPMDRASYEQYF
few | TRBJ2-3 | TRBV28 | TRBD2 | TGTGCCAGCAGAATAGCGGGAGGTCCAGATACGCAGTATTTT | CASRIAGGPDTQYF
- | TRBJ1-4 | TRBV6-5 | - | TGTGCCAGCAGTTACAAAGGAATTAATGAAAAACTGTTTTTT | CASSYKGINEKLFF
- | TRBJ2-7 | TRBV4-3 | - | TGCGCCAGCAGCCAAGAATCCGGTTTTAGCCCCTACGAGCAGTACTTC | CASSQESGFSPYEQYF
few | TRBJ1-1 | TRBV4-2 | - | TGTGCCAGCAGCCCCGATCTTAGACCGGCTTTCTTT | CASSPDLRPAFF
few | TRBJ1-5 | TRBV7-9 | - | TGTGCCAGCAGTTCATTCCTTCGGGGTAGCAATCAGCCCCAGCATTTT | CASSSFLRGSNQPQHF
few | TRBJ2-5 | TRBV7-8 | - | TGTGCCAGCAGTGTAGGGAATTTCTTAGAGACCCAGTACTTC | CASSVGNFLETQYF
many | TRBJ1-2 | TRBV4-2 | - | TGTGCCAGCAGCCAGGGTATAACTAACTATGGCTACACCTTC | CASSQGITNYGYTF
many | TRBJ1-4 | TRBV6-1 | TRBD1 | TGTGCCAGCACCCGAAGAGAGGGGGCGGAAAAACTGTTTTTT | CASTRREGAEKLFF
few | TRBJ1-6 | TRBV2 | - | TGTGCCAGCAGGGGTCTGGATTCACCCCTCCACTTT | CASRGLDSPLHF
- | TRBJ1-4 | TRBV30 | TRBD1 | TGTGCCTGGAGTGTGGGACAGGGAGCGGTCGAAAAACTGTTTTTT | CAWSVGQGAVEKLFF
once | TRBJ1-2 | TRBV7-9 | - | TGTGCCAGCAGCTTTCCCGGTATCCCCTACTATGGCTACACCTTC | CASSFPGIPYYGYTF
- | TRBJ2-1 | TRBV20-1 | - | TGCAGTGCTAGTTGGGGGAACCTCTACAATGAGCAGTTCTTC | CSASWGNLYNEQFF
- | TRBJ1-1 | TRBV29-1 | - | TGCAGCGCTGGTCTGGCGAACACTGAAGCTTTCTTT | CSAGLANTEAFF
few | TRBJ2-7 | TRBV5-1 | - | TGCGCCACCCTCCCCGCCGGAGTCTACGAGCAGTACTTC | CATLPAGVYEQYF
few | TRBJ1-4 | TRBV4-3 | - | TGCGCCAGCAGCCAAGATTACGGGACCGCAAATGAAAAACTGTTTTTT | CASSQDYGTANEKLFF
few | TRBJ2-1 | TRBV20-1 | - | TGCAGTGCTAGAGAGGGGAGACGGGGACTGAGAAATGAGCAGTTCTTC | CSAREGRRGLRNEQFF
few | TRBJ1-4 | TRBV12-3/TRBV12-4 | TRBD1 | TGTGCCAGCAGTCTGGGTAGGAGGGGGCAGAATAATGAAAAACTGTTTTTT | CASSLGRRGQNNEKLFF
- | TRBJ2-3 | TRBV7-8 | - | TGTGCCATCAGCTTAGTTGCTGGACACGGTTTAAGTCCAGATACGCAGTATTTT | CAISLVAGHGLSPDTQYF
few | TRBJ1-4 | TRBV12-3/TRBV12-4 | - | TGTGCCAGCAGAGCGGAGGGAAAGAAACTGTTTTTT | CASRAEGKKLFF
- | TRBJ2-3 | TRBV11-2 | - | TGTGCCAGCAGCTTAGGGTCGGGGGCTAGCACAGATACGCAGTATTTT | CASSLGSGASTDTQYF
- | TRBJ2-5 | TRBV24-1 | TRBD1 | TGTGCCACCAGTGATCCCTCGGGACAGCATCTAGAGACCCAGTACTTC | CATSDPSGQHLETQYF
- | TRBJ2-7 | TRBV20-1 | TRBD1 | TGCAGTGCCCCGACAGGGGGCGCGTACGAGCAGTACTTC | CSAPTGGAYEQYF
- | TRBJ1-5 | TRBV6-2/TRBV6-3 | - | TGTGCCAGCAGTTCCCGCTCCAGACCGATCCGTCAGCCCCAGCATTTT | CASSSRSRPIRQPQHF
many | TRBJ1-2 | TRBV4-1 | - | TGCGCCAGCAGCCAAGTGACGACAGGTTATATCACTGGCTACACCTTC | CASSQVTTGYITGYTF
- | TRBJ1-6 | TRBV7-2 | - | TGTGCCAGCAGCCACGGCTGGGGGACCCTCCACTTT | CASSHGWGTLHF
few | TRBJ2-1 | TRBV24-1 | TRBD2 | TGTGCCACCAGTGACAGAAGCGGGGGGACCTACAATGAGCAGTTCTTC | CATSDRSGGTYNEQFF
- | TRBJ2-6 | TRBV7-9 | - | TGTGCCAGCAGCCGCAGCGAGGGCAACGTCCTGACTTTC | CASSRSEGNVLTF
- | TRBJ1-4 | TRBV5-1 | - | TGCGCCAGCAGCGCGACACGTGCAACTAATGAAAAACTGTTTTTT | CASSATRATNEKLFF
many | TRBJ1-1 | TRBV9 | - | TGTGCCAGCAGCCCCCATCCGAGTGGGGCCGGCACTGAAGCTTTCTTT | CASSPHPSGAGTEAFF
few | TRBJ2-4 | TRBV20-1 | - | TGCAGTGCTCACTCTCCCGGGGGAAACATTCAGTACTTC | CSAHSPGGNIQYF
many | TRBJ1-1 | TRBV7-9 | - | TGTGCCAGCAGCCCCTGGGACGTAAACACTGAAGCTTTCTTT | CASSPWDVNTEAFF
few | TRBJ1-2 | TRBV4-3 | - | TGCGCCAGCAGCCAAGATTCACAGGGTTCCCTTAACTATGGCTACACCTTC | CASSQDSQGSLNYGYTF
- | TRBJ2-5 | TRBV7-2 | - | TGTGCCAGCAACCCCCAAAACCAAGAGACCCAGTACTTC | CASNPQNQETQYF
- | TRBJ2-2 | TRBV2 | - | TGTGCCAGCCGGACTGGCGACGGGGAGCTGTTTTTT | CASRTGDGELFF
many | TRBJ2-7 | TRBV28 | - | TGCGCCAGCAGGGACCTATACGAGCAGTACTTC | CASRDLYEQYF
- | TRBJ1-1 | TRBV28 | - | TGTGCCAGCAGTTTCGTGTCAGAGAAAGCTTTCTTT | CASSFVSEKAFF
few | TRBJ2-1 | TRBV27 | - | TGTGCCAGCAGTTACGAACGGGACGCCTACAATGAGCAGTTCTTC | CASSYERDAYNEQFF
- | TRBJ1-5 | TRBV7-2 | - | TGTGCCAGCAGTTCAGGGGATTTGAGTCAGCCCCAGCATTTT | CASSSGDLSQPQHF
- | TRBJ2-3 | TRBV5-4 | - | TGTGCCAGCGCACCAGACCCACCGGTGGATACGCAGTATTTT | CASAPDPPVDTQYF
- | TRBJ1-5 | TRBV6-1 | TRBD1 | TGTGCCAGCAGCCGACAGGGGAGGCAGCCCCAGCATTTT | CASSRQGRQPQHF
- | TRBJ1-2 | TRBV11-2 | TRBD1 | TGTGCTACCGGAGCAGGGGGCGCAAGCTATGGCTACACCTTC | CATGAGGASYGYTF
few | TRBJ1-1 | TRBV5-6 | - | TGTGCCAGCAGCAGGAACCCGGGGGGAGGAACTGAAGCTTTCTTT | CASSRNPGGGTEAFF
- | TRBJ2-7 | TRBV7-9 | TRBD1 | TGTGCCAGCAGTAAGGACAGGGACGGCGAGCAGTACTTC | CASSKDRDGEQYF
few | TRBJ2-1 | TRBV20-1 | - | TGCAGTGCTCCTCTGTGGGACTCCAACAATGAGCAGTTCTTC | CSAPLWDSNNEQFF
few | TRBJ1-3 | TRBV6-1 | - | TGTGCCAGCAGGCCGACAGGCGGCAACACCATATATTTT | CASRPTGGNTIYF
few | TRBJ2-3 | TRBV5-1 | - | TGCGCCAGCAGCGTCCCGGACTACACAGATACGCAGTATTTT | CASSVPDYTDTQYF